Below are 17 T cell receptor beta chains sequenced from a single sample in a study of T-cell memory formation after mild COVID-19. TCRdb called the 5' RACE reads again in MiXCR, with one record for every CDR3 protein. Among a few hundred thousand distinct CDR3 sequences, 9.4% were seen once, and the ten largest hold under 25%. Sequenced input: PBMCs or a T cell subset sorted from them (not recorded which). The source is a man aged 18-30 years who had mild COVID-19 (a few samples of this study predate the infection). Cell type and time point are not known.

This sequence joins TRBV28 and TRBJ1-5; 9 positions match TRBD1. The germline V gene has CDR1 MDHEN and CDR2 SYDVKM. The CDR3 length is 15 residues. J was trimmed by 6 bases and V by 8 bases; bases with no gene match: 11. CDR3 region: CASGTGTGFTQPQHF. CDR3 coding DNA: TGTGCCAGCGGTACCGGGACAGGGTTTACTCAGCCCCAGCATTTT.

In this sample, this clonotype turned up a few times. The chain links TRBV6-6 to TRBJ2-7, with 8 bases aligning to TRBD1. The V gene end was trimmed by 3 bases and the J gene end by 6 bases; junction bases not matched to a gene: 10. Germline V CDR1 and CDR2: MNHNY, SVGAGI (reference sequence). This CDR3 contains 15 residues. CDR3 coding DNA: TGTGCCAGCAGTTATGGCGCAGGGGGCTTGCCCGAGCAGTACTTC. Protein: CASSYGAGGLPEQYF.

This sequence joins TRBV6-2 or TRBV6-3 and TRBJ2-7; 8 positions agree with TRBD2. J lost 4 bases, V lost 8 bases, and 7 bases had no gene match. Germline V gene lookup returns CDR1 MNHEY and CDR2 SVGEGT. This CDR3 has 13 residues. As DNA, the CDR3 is TGTGCCAGCGTCATCCGGGAGGGATACGAGCAGTACTTC. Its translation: CASVIREGYEQYF.

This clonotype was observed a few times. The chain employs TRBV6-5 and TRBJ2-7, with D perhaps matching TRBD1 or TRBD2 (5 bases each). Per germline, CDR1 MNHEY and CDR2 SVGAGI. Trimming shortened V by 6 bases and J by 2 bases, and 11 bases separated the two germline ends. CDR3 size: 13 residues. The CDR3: CASSRDPPYEQYF. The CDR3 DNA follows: TGTGCCAGCAGCAGGGACCCGCCCTACGAGCAGTACTTC.

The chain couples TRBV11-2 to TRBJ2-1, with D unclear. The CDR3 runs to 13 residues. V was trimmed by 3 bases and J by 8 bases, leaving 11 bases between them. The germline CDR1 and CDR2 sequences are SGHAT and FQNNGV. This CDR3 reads CASSFNGWDEQFF. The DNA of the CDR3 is TGTGCCAGCAGCTTTAACGGGTGGGATGAGCAGTTCTTC. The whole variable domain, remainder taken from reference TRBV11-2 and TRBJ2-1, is EAGVAQSPRYKIIEKRQSVAFWCNPISGHATLYWYQQILGQGPKLLIQFQNNGVVDDSQLPKDRFSAERLKGVDSTLKIQPAKLEDSAVYLCASSFNGWDEQFFGPGTRLTVL.

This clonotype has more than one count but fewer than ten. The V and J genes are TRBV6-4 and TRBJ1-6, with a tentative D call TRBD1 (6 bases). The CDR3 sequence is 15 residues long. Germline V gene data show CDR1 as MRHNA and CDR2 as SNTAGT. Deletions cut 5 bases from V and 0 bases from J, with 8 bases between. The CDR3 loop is CASSPGDSYNSPLHF. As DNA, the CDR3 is TGTGCCAGCAGTCCAGGGGACTCCTATAATTCACCCCTCCACTTT.

CDR3 loop: CASSEMVSVRYGYTF. In DNA, the CDR3 is TGTGCCAGCAGTGAAATGGTTTCGGTGCGCTATGGCTACACCTTC. The rearrangement joins TRBV2 to TRBJ1-2; no clear D. From germline, CDR1 is SNHLY and CDR2 FYNNEI. The CDR3 is 15 residues long. Deletions cut 2 bases from V and 4 bases from J, with 14 bases between.

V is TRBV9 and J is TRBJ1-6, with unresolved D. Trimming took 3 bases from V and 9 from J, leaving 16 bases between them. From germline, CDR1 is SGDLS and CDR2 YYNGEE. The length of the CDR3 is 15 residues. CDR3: CASSEEASDGSPLHF. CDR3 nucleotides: TGTGCCAGCAGCGAGGAAGCCTCGGACGGTTCACCCCTCCACTTT.

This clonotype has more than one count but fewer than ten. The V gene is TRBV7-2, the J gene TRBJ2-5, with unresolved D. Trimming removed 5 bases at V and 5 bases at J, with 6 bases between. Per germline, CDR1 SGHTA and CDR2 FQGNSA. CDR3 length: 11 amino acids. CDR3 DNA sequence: TGTGCCAGCAGCACTTTCGAGACCCAGTACTTC. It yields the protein CASSTFETQYF.

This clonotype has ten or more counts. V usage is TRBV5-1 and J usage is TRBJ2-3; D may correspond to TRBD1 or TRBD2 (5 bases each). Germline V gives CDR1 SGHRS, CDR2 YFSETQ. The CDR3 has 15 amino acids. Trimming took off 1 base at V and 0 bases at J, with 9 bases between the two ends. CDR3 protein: CASSLSWGSTDTQYF. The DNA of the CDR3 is TGCGCCAGCAGCTTGAGTTGGGGGAGCACAGATACGCAGTATTTT.

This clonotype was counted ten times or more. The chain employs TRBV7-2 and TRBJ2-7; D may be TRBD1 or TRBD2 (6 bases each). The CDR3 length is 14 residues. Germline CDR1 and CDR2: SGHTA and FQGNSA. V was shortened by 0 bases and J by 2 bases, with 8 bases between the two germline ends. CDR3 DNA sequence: TGTGCCAGCAGCTTAGCGGGGGGCGCCTACGAGCAGTACTTC. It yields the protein CASSLAGGAYEQYF.

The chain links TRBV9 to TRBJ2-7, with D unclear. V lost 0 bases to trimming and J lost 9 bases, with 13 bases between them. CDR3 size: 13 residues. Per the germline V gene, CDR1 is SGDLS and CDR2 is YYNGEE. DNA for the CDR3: TGTGCCAGCAGCGTAGGGGTAGGATCGCGGCAGTACTTC. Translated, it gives CASSVGVGSRQYF. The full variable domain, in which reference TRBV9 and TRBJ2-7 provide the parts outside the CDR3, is DSGVTQTPKHLITATGQRVTLRCSPRSGDLSVYWYQQSLDQGLQFLIQYYNGEERAKGNILERFSAQQFPDLHSELNLSSLELGDSALYFCASSVGVGSRQYFGPGTRLTVT.

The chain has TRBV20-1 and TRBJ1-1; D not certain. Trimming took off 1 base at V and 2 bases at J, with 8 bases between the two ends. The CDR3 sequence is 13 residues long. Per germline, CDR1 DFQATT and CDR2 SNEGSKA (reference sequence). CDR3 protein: CSARGSLNTEAFF. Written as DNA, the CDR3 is TGCAGTGCTAGAGGGTCCCTTAACACTGAAGCTTTCTTT.

The CDR3 here is CAISANRDRGHDTF. CDR3 DNA: TGTGCCATCAGTGCCAACCGGGACAGGGGGCACGACACCTTC. The genes are TRBV10-3 and TRBJ1-2; 12 positions match TRBD1. V was pared by 4 bases and J by 12 bases, with 9 bases of the junction left unmatched. Germline assignment: CDR1 ENHRY and CDR2 SYGVKD. The CDR3 spans 14 residues.

Written as DNA, the CDR3 is TGCGCCAGCAGCTTGGCCCCGGGTTACACTGAAGCTTTCTTT. Amino acid sequence: CASSLAPGYTEAFF. The V gene is TRBV5-1, the J gene TRBJ1-1; unclear D gene. CDR1 is SGHRS and CDR2 is YFSETQ in the germline V gene. Trimming removed 0 bases from V and 3 bases from J, with 9 bases in between. The length of the CDR3 is 14 residues.

CDR3 sequence reads: CAISAGTSGGSSYNEQFF. CDR3 sequence (DNA): TGTGCCATCAGCGCCGGGACTAGCGGGGGTAGCTCCTACAATGAGCAGTTCTTC. The chain carries TRBV10-3 and TRBJ2-1, with TRBD2 identical over 14 bases. In germline, CDR1 is ENHRY, CDR2 SYGVKD. This CDR3 is built from 18 residues. Germline trimming cut 6 bases from V and 0 bases from J; bases unmatched to any gene: 7.

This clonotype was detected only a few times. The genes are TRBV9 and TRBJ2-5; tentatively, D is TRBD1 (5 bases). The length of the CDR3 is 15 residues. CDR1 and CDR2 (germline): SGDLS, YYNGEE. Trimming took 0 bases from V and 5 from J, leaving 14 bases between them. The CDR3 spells CASSVDSGFGETQYF. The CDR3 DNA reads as TGTGCCAGCAGCGTAGATTCAGGGTTCGGTGAGACCCAGTACTTC.